This T cell receptor (beta chain) was documented in a study of identical twins. About this clonotype: What it binds is not known.

Study outcomes and limitations: Sequences that were beta out-of-frame showed weaker excess twin sharing.

The V end lost 1 base, the J end lost 9 bases, and 9 bases lay between the germline ends. Germline lookup yields CDR1 MNHNS and CDR2 SASEGT. The CDR3 sequence is 12 residues long. It was template switching that added a universal primer site, and there were unique molecular identifiers on the cDNA. TCRdb fed the 5' RACE reads into MiXCR, producing one record per CDR3 protein. The sample contains around 670,000 distinct CDR3 sequences, 5.5% to 6.5% of which appear only once. Sequenced material: naive T cells sorted from blood. This sequence originates from a man aged 18 to 29 in good health. The J gene is TRBJ2-5, the V gene TRBV6-1; the D is unclear. The CDR3 loop reads CASSEVRSAQYF. The CDR3 DNA follows: TGTGCCAGCAGTGAAGTGAGGTCGGCCCAGTACTTC.